This is a list of T cell receptor beta chains from one sample in a study of T-cell reconstitution after alpha-beta-depleted transplantation in children. Each CDR3 protein is one row after TCRdb ran MiXCR on the PCR reads. The table shows 360,000 or so distinct CDR3 sequences, with 20% occurring only once. The sequenced sample was PBMCs from the stem cell graft donor, obtained from the stem cell graft. The receptor source for this set is a human donor who donated a stem cell graft to a child with acute myeloid leukemia. The CDR3 runs from the conserved cysteine through the conserved F or W. Each record gives: clone size, D gene, V gene, J gene, CDR3 DNA, CDR3 protein. A D gene is named only where the DNA matches it firmly. Size tells how often a clone was seen (once, few, many) or the class of an expanded clone, and some rows leave it out.

clone_size: many; d_call: -; v_call: TRBV29-1; j_call: TRBJ1-2; cdr3_nt: TGCAGCGTTGCGCCCCTGGGGGGTGGCTACACCTTC; cdr3_aa: CSVAPLGGGYTF
clone_size: few; d_call: -; v_call: TRBV9; j_call: TRBJ2-3; cdr3_nt: TGTGCCAGCAGCGTAGGGAGGGCCTTAGATACGCAGTATTTT; cdr3_aa: CASSVGRALDTQYF
clone_size: few; d_call: -; v_call: TRBV12-3/TRBV12-4; j_call: TRBJ2-4; cdr3_nt: TGTGCCAGCAGTCTATCCAAAAACATTCAGTACTTC; cdr3_aa: CASSLSKNIQYF
clone_size: -; d_call: TRBD2; v_call: TRBV12-3/TRBV12-4; j_call: TRBJ2-1; cdr3_nt: TGTGCCAGCAGTCCGGGGACTAGGGTAGGCAATGAGCAGTTCTTC; cdr3_aa: CASSPGTRVGNEQFF
clone_size: many; d_call: -; v_call: TRBV12-3/TRBV12-4; j_call: TRBJ2-1; cdr3_nt: TGTGCCAGCAGTTTATGGGGGAGGAGGGATGAGCAGTTCTTC; cdr3_aa: CASSLWGRRDEQFF
clone_size: few; d_call: -; v_call: TRBV12-3/TRBV12-4; j_call: TRBJ2-3; cdr3_nt: TGTGCCAGCAGTTTTTGGGGGACTCGTCGAAGCACAGATACGCAGTATTTT; cdr3_aa: CASSFWGTRRSTDTQYF
clone_size: -; d_call: -; v_call: TRBV9; j_call: TRBJ2-3; cdr3_nt: TGTGCCAGCAGCGTAGGAGGTCGGATGGAGGCCGATACGCAGTATTTT; cdr3_aa: CASSVGGRMEADTQYF
clone_size: -; d_call: -; v_call: TRBV28; j_call: TRBJ2-7; cdr3_nt: TGTGCCAGCAGAGACAAAGCCTACGAGCAGTACTTC; cdr3_aa: CASRDKAYEQYF
clone_size: -; d_call: TRBD1; v_call: TRBV5-1; j_call: TRBJ2-1; cdr3_nt: TGCGCCAGCAGGGGGACAGGGCCACGCAATGAGCAGTTCTTC; cdr3_aa: CASRGTGPRNEQFF
clone_size: -; d_call: -; v_call: TRBV15; j_call: TRBJ2-7; cdr3_nt: TGTGCCACGCCACCCTTCCCAGGGAATGAGCAGTACTTC; cdr3_aa: CATPPFPGNEQYF
clone_size: -; d_call: -; v_call: TRBV21-1; j_call: TRBJ2-7; cdr3_nt: TGTGCCAGCAGCAAAGCAGGCGGGAGTTTATCCTACGAGCAGTACTTC; cdr3_aa: CASSKAGGSLSYEQYF
clone_size: many; d_call: TRBD1; v_call: TRBV5-1; j_call: TRBJ1-4; cdr3_nt: TGCGCCAGCAGCTCGCCGGGACAGCCTAATGAAAAACTGTTTTTT; cdr3_aa: CASSSPGQPNEKLFF
clone_size: -; d_call: -; v_call: TRBV7-2; j_call: TRBJ2-1; cdr3_nt: TGTGCCAGCAGCTTAGCAGGTGGCATTCGAAATGAGCAGTTCTTC; cdr3_aa: CASSLAGGIRNEQFF
clone_size: -; d_call: TRBD1; v_call: TRBV28; j_call: TRBJ2-2; cdr3_nt: TGTGCCAGCAGGCTCGGGACAGGGGACACCGGGGAGCTGTTTTTT; cdr3_aa: CASRLGTGDTGELFF
clone_size: -; d_call: -; v_call: TRBV28; j_call: TRBJ1-5; cdr3_nt: TGTGCCAGCATACCAGAAAGCAATCAGCCCCAGCATTTT; cdr3_aa: CASIPESNQPQHF
clone_size: -; d_call: TRBD2; v_call: TRBV9; j_call: TRBJ2-3; cdr3_nt: TGTGCCAGCAGCAAGAAACGGGAGGCCCCTAGCACAGATACGCAGTATTTT; cdr3_aa: CASSKKREAPSTDTQYF
clone_size: -; d_call: TRBD1; v_call: TRBV28; j_call: TRBJ1-2; cdr3_nt: TGTGCCAGTAGGACAGGTGACTATGGCTACACCTTC; cdr3_aa: CASRTGDYGYTF
clone_size: -; d_call: -; v_call: TRBV24-1; j_call: TRBJ2-2; cdr3_nt: TGTGCCACCGCCCCGGGGAACACCGGGGAGCTGTTTTTT; cdr3_aa: CATAPGNTGELFF
clone_size: few; d_call: -; v_call: TRBV16; j_call: TRBJ2-7; cdr3_nt: TGTGCCAGCAGCCAATCGGGCCAGGGTAAGAGCTACGAGCAGTACTTC; cdr3_aa: CASSQSGQGKSYEQYF
clone_size: many; d_call: -; v_call: TRBV6-1; j_call: TRBJ2-1; cdr3_nt: TGTGCCAGCACCCGGGACTCCTACAATGAGCAGTTCTTC; cdr3_aa: CASTRDSYNEQFF
clone_size: -; d_call: -; v_call: TRBV6-1; j_call: TRBJ2-2; cdr3_nt: TGTGCCAGCAACGCAGGGCTAAACGGGGAGCTGTTTTTT; cdr3_aa: CASNAGLNGELFF
clone_size: -; d_call: TRBD1; v_call: TRBV29-1; j_call: TRBJ2-1; cdr3_nt: TGCAGCGTCCTTCGAAGGACAGGGGTGAATGAGCAGTTCTTC; cdr3_aa: CSVLRRTGVNEQFF
clone_size: many; d_call: TRBD2; v_call: TRBV7-7; j_call: TRBJ2-2; cdr3_nt: TGTGCTAGCAGCTGGACTAGCGGGAGAGGAACCGGGGAGCTGTTTTTT; cdr3_aa: CASSWTSGRGTGELFF
clone_size: many; d_call: TRBD2; v_call: TRBV12-3/TRBV12-4; j_call: TRBJ2-1; cdr3_nt: TGTGCCAGCAGGATAGCGGGAGACGTGTACAATGAGCAGTTCTTC; cdr3_aa: CASRIAGDVYNEQFF
clone_size: few; d_call: -; v_call: TRBV2; j_call: TRBJ2-3; cdr3_nt: TGTGCCAGCAGTGAAGTCCCTACGGGGGTCCGCGATACGCAGTATTTT; cdr3_aa: CASSEVPTGVRDTQYF
clone_size: -; d_call: TRBD2; v_call: TRBV20-1; j_call: TRBJ2-3; cdr3_nt: TGCAGTGCCCCCGGGGCGGGAGGGAAGGATACGCAGTATTTT; cdr3_aa: CSAPGAGGKDTQYF
clone_size: -; d_call: -; v_call: TRBV5-4; j_call: TRBJ2-1; cdr3_nt: TGTGCCAGCAGCTTGTACATAAATCGAAATGAGCAGTTCTTC; cdr3_aa: CASSLYINRNEQFF
clone_size: -; d_call: -; v_call: TRBV5-6; j_call: TRBJ2-4; cdr3_nt: TGTGCCAGCAGCTTCGGCGGCAGCACGGCCTACTTC; cdr3_aa: CASSFGGSTAYF
clone_size: -; d_call: -; v_call: TRBV7-3; j_call: TRBJ2-5; cdr3_nt: TGTGCCAGCAGCTTAAATGGCCCACCTAGTTCAGAGACCCAGTACTTC; cdr3_aa: CASSLNGPPSSETQYF
clone_size: few; d_call: -; v_call: TRBV20-1; j_call: TRBJ2-1; cdr3_nt: TGCAGTGCTTATGACGAATACACGAACAATGAGCAGTTCTTC; cdr3_aa: CSAYDEYTNNEQFF
clone_size: -; d_call: -; v_call: TRBV2; j_call: TRBJ2-5; cdr3_nt: TGTGCCAGTAGTGTGGGGGACACCCTTATCGGAGGGACCCAGTACTTC; cdr3_aa: CASSVGDTLIGGTQYF
clone_size: few; d_call: TRBD1; v_call: TRBV6-5; j_call: TRBJ2-1; cdr3_nt: TGTGCCAGCAGTTACTCACAGGGGGCCCGGGTGGAAAGTCACAATGAGCAGTTCTTC; cdr3_aa: CASSYSQGARVESHNEQFF
clone_size: -; d_call: TRBD2; v_call: TRBV27; j_call: TRBJ2-5; cdr3_nt: TGTGCCAGCAGTCTGACTAGCGGGAAGCAGACCCAGTACTTC; cdr3_aa: CASSLTSGKQTQYF
clone_size: -; d_call: -; v_call: TRBV20-1; j_call: TRBJ2-1; cdr3_nt: TGCAGTGCTAGAGATCCGAGTCGCAATGAGCAGTTCTTC; cdr3_aa: CSARDPSRNEQFF
clone_size: -; d_call: TRBD2; v_call: TRBV7-2; j_call: TRBJ2-1; cdr3_nt: TGTGCCAGCACCTCTAGCGGGTTCCGCTCCTACAATGAGCAGTTCTTC; cdr3_aa: CASTSSGFRSYNEQFF
clone_size: -; d_call: -; v_call: TRBV7-9; j_call: TRBJ1-3; cdr3_nt: TGTGCCAGCAGCCGCATAACGGGAGGAAACACCATATATTTT; cdr3_aa: CASSRITGGNTIYF
clone_size: few; d_call: TRBD2; v_call: TRBV20-1; j_call: TRBJ2-1; cdr3_nt: TGCAGTGCGAGGCCTCTGACTAGCGGGACGAACAATGAGCAGTTCTTC; cdr3_aa: CSARPLTSGTNNEQFF
clone_size: many; d_call: -; v_call: TRBV20-1; j_call: TRBJ2-7; cdr3_nt: TGCAGTGCTAGAGCTCTGACAGAGTCCTACGAGCAGTACTTC; cdr3_aa: CSARALTESYEQYF
clone_size: -; d_call: TRBD2; v_call: TRBV7-6; j_call: TRBJ2-3; cdr3_nt: TGTGCCAGCAGCTTATCTCCCGGGGGGAGGTTCACAGATACGCAGTATTTT; cdr3_aa: CASSLSPGGRFTDTQYF
clone_size: many; d_call: TRBD1; v_call: TRBV6-5; j_call: TRBJ2-2; cdr3_nt: TGTGCCAGCATCAATCCCCCGGGACAGGGAATCAACACCGGGGAGCTGTTTTTT; cdr3_aa: CASINPPGQGINTGELFF
clone_size: many; d_call: TRBD1; v_call: TRBV10-3; j_call: TRBJ1-1; cdr3_nt: TGTGCCATCAGTGACCAGGGGGACCAAGCTTTCTTT; cdr3_aa: CAISDQGDQAFF
clone_size: -; d_call: -; v_call: TRBV6-1; j_call: TRBJ2-1; cdr3_nt: TGTGCCAGCTTCGGGAGTACCAATGAGCAGTTCTTC; cdr3_aa: CASFGSTNEQFF
clone_size: many; d_call: -; v_call: TRBV12-3/TRBV12-4; j_call: TRBJ2-7; cdr3_nt: TGTGCCAGCAGCCTGACTAGATACTACGAGCAGTACTTC; cdr3_aa: CASSLTRYYEQYF